This TCR beta chain comes out of a study of OX40 agonist ivuxolimab in advanced cancers. The V end was cut by 5 bases, the J end by 5 bases, with 10 bases between. Per the germline V gene, CDR1 is SGHRS and CDR2 is YFSETQ. The CDR3 is 12 amino acids. TCRdb keeps only in-frame clones here, not all; method: immunoSEQ multiplex PCR. The sample has 40,000 to 60,000 clones; roughly 78% are singletons. The starting material was CD4+ or CD8+ T cells sorted from blood, obtained in a trial of the OX40 agonist ivuxolimab. The clonotype comes from an adult with an advanced solid tumor such as melanoma, head and neck, liver or kidney cancer. The gene calls are TRBV5-1 and TRBJ1-2; perhaps TRBD1 as D (6 bases). This chain's CDR3 is CASRLGQYGYTF. CDR3 nucleotides: TGCGCCAGCAGATTAGGACAGTATGGCTACACCTTC. Together with reference TRBV5-1 and TRBJ1-2, the CDR3 gives the full variable domain: KAGVTQTPRYLIKTRGQQVTLSCSPISGHRSVSWYQQTPGQGLQFLFEYFSETQRNKGNFPGRFSGRQFSNSRSEMNVSTLELGDSALYLCASRLGQYGYTFGSGTRLTVV.